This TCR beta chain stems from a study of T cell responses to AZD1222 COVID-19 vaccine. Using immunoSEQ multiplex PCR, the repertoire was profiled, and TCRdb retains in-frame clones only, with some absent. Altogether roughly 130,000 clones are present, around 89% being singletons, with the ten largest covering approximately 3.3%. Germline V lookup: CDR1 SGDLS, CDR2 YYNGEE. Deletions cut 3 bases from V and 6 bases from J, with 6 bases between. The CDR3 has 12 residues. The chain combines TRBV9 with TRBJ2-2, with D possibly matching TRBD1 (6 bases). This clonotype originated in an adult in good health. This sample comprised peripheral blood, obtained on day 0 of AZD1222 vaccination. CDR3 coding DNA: TGTGCCAGCAGCGAGGGGGCCGGGGAGCTGTTTTTT. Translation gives CASSEGAGELFF.